This T cell receptor beta chain emerged from a study of control samples from healthy donors and cancer patients. Produced via immunoSEQ multiplex PCR; TCRdb's table is partial and in-frame only. Counted here are 200,000 or so clones, around 94% occurring once; the ten biggest clones make up about 1.4%. V was clipped by 0 bases and J by 3 bases, with 3 bases between them. This CDR3 has 13 residues. The germline CDR1 and CDR2 sequences are MNHEY and SVGAGI. This chain joins TRBV6-5 and TRBJ2-1; D gene uncertain. Material: blood. This clonotype was sampled from a man aged 45-65 years in good health. The CDR3 DNA reads as TGTGCCAGCAGTTACTCTGGCTACAATGAGCAGTTCTTC. Protein product: CASSYSGYNEQFF.